The 22 T cell receptor beta chains below all came from one sample that was sequenced in a study of T-cell reconstitution after alpha-beta-depleted transplantation in children. It was with unique molecular identifiers that the TCRbeta library was prepared. TCRdb passed the PCR reads through MiXCR, listing each CDR3 protein once. The data contain some 830,000 distinct CDR3 sequences, about 15% of them singletons. The material was PBMCs, mostly from graft donor cells, obtained 360 days after TCRalphabeta/CD19-depleted stem cell transplant. The receptors derive from a male patient aged 10 to 17 who had a stem cell transplant for acute lymphoblastic leukemia, so the T cells may come from the graft donor.

This clonotype was counted between two and nine times. The chain has TRBV7-6 and TRBJ2-7; the D is unclear. Germline V gene lookup returns CDR1 SGHVS and CDR2 FNYEAQ. Trimming stripped 2 bases from V and 0 bases from J, with 17 bases between. This CDR3 has 17 residues. The CDR3 DNA follows: TGTGCCAGCAGCTTAAGAACGGTGGCGCTGCTCTCCTACGAGCAGTACTTC. Amino acid sequence: CASSLRTVALLSYEQYF.

The chain has TRBV11-2 and TRBJ2-6; 8 bases map to TRBD1. This CDR3 contains 18 residues. Germline V gene lookup returns CDR1 SGHAT and CDR2 FQNNGV. V shed 5 bases and J 2 bases; nucleotides not matched to a gene: 11. In DNA form, the CDR3 reads TGTGCCAGCAGCCCACATGGGCAGGGGGCGGCTGGGGCCAACGTCCTGACTTTC. This encodes CASSPHGQGAAGANVLTF.

This clonotype was detected ten times or more. V gene TRBV7-2 combines with J gene TRBJ2-1; 11 nucleotides agree with TRBD1. Germline V gene lookup returns CDR1 SGHTA and CDR2 FQGNSA. This CDR3 contains 15 residues. V was clipped by 4 bases and J by 4 bases; unmatched bases: 3. DNA for the CDR3: TGTGCCAGCAGCTCGGACAGGGGGCATTACAATGAGCAGTTCTTC. Amino acid sequence: CASSSDRGHYNEQFF.

The CDR3 sequence: CASRPASGNEQFF. The CDR3 nucleotides read TGCGCCAGCAGGCCGGCCAGCGGGAATGAGCAGTTCTTC. The J gene is TRBJ2-1, the V gene TRBV10-1; D possibly corresponds to TRBD2 (6 bases). Trimming took off 6 bases at V and 7 bases at J, with 13 bases between the two ends. This CDR3 has 13 residues. Germline CDR1 is WNHNN and CDR2 is SYGVQD (reference sequence).

This clonotype was counted many times. Here the CDR3 reads CASTPGWRGANVLTF. In DNA form, the CDR3 reads TGTGCCAGCACCCCCGGCTGGCGGGGGGCCAACGTCCTGACTTTC. The chain uses TRBV7-9 and TRBJ2-6; no clear D gene. This CDR3 region has 15 residues. From germline, CDR1 is SEHNR and CDR2 FQNEAQ (reference sequence). Trimming left V 7 bases short and J 4 bases short, with 14 bases between.

The chain joins TRBV4-1 to TRBJ2-7; 8 positions agree with TRBD2. Germline V gene sequence: CDR1 MGHRA, CDR2 YSYEKL. The CDR3 has 16 amino acids. J was trimmed by 4 bases and V by 1 base; bases with no gene match: 9. In nucleotides, the CDR3 is TGCGCCAGCAGCCAAGTAGTGATAGCGGGAAGGTACGAGCAGTACTTC. Translation: CASSQVVIAGRYEQYF.

This chain joins TRBV5-1 and TRBJ2-2; 9 nucleotides match TRBD1. J gave up 5 bases and V 4 bases, and 6 bases lay outside the gene matches. This CDR3 comprises 15 residues. From germline, CDR1 is SGHRS and CDR2 YFSETQ. CDR3 coding DNA: TGCGCCAGCAGCGGGGGACAGGGAAAGACCGGGGAGCTGTTTTTT. This encodes CASSGGQGKTGELFF.

V and J are TRBV19 and TRBJ1-2, with unresolved D. V was cut by 7 bases and J by 2 bases, with 11 bases left in between. The CDR3 totals 13 residues. CDR1 and CDR2 (germline): LNHDA, SQIVND (reference sequence). The CDR3 DNA reads TGTGCCAGTACCTCCCTGGGGAACTATGGCTACACCTTC. Translation: CASTSLGNYGYTF.

V gene TRBV7-9 combines with J gene TRBJ2-1; D remains ambiguous. The CDR3 is 14 residues long. Germline values: CDR1 SEHNR, CDR2 FQNEAQ (reference sequence). V was shortened by 1 base and J by 7 bases, with 11 bases between the two germline ends. CDR3 in amino acids: CASSLGGLLNEQFF. The CDR3 DNA is TGTGCCAGCAGCTTAGGCGGCCTCTTAAATGAGCAGTTCTTC.

Many counts were recorded for this clonotype. The rearrangement uses TRBV3-1 and TRBJ1-6, with D hard to call. The germline V gene has CDR1 LGHDT and CDR2 YNNKEL (reference sequence). Trimming removed 0 bases from V and 12 bases from J, with 12 bases in between. This CDR3 contains 14 residues. The CDR3 loop is CASSQDLRGEPLHF. The CDR3 DNA is TGTGCCAGCAGCCAAGATTTACGCGGGGAACCCCTCCACTTT.

The chain employs TRBV29-1 and TRBJ2-2; maybe TRBD1 (6 bases). The CDR3 is 13 amino acids. V lost 5 bases to trimming and J lost 5 bases, with 12 bases between them. Germline CDR1 SQVTM, CDR2 ANQGSEA. DNA of the CDR3: TGCAGCGTTTCTCAGGGGCGTACCGGGGAGCTGTTTTTT. Residues: CSVSQGRTGELFF.

CDR3 amino acids: CASSLGRGDPHTGELFF. The CDR3 coding sequence is TGTGCCAGTAGTTTAGGGCGGGGAGACCCGCACACCGGGGAGCTGTTTTTT. V usage is TRBV19 and J usage is TRBJ2-2, with D maybe TRBD2 (6 bases). The CDR3 consists of 17 residues. Germline V lookup: CDR1 LNHDA, CDR2 SQIVND (reference sequence). V lost 5 bases and J lost 3, with 19 bases in between.

A few counts support this clonotype. The chain couples TRBV7-3 to TRBJ2-3; D is uncertain. Germline CDR1 and CDR2: SGHTA and FQGTGA. The CDR3 extends over 17 amino acids. V was cut by 0 bases and J by 3 bases, with 16 bases left in between. In DNA form, the CDR3 reads TGTGCCAGCAGCTTAACGCCCGGTCTTGGGGAAACAGATACGCAGTATTTT. This encodes CASSLTPGLGETDTQYF.

This clonotype turned up a few times. The chain combines TRBV5-1 with TRBJ1-1, with a tentative D call TRBD1 (5 bases). CDR1 SGHRS and CDR2 YFSETQ come from the germline V gene. CDR3 size: 14 residues. The V and J ends lost 2 bases and 1 base respectively, with 9 bases between them. The CDR3 spells CASSFGARNTEAFF. In DNA form, the CDR3 reads TGCGCCAGCAGCTTTGGGGCGAGGAACACTGAAGCTTTCTTT.

The V and J genes are TRBV6-2 or TRBV6-3 and TRBJ2-7, with 8 bases identical to TRBD2. The CDR3 runs to 15 residues. V was pared by 6 bases and J by 3 bases, with 10 bases of the junction left unmatched. Looked up from germline, CDR1 is MNHEY and CDR2 is SVGEGT. DNA of the CDR3: TGTGCCAGCAGGCTACCAGCGGGAGTCTTCTACGAGCAGTACTTC. Translation gives CASRLPAGVFYEQYF.

This clonotype was observed a handful of times. The chain recombines TRBV29-1 with TRBJ2-4; D may be TRBD2 (6 bases). Germline V gives CDR1 SQVTM, CDR2 ANQGSEA. The CDR3 is made up of 13 amino acids. V shed 4 bases and J shed 1 base, with 8 bases lying between them. The CDR3 protein is CSVGGEAKNIQYF. The CDR3 DNA reads as TGCAGCGTTGGCGGGGAGGCCAAAAACATTCAGTACTTC.

This clonotype has a count of ten or more. The rearrangement joins TRBV25-1 to TRBJ2-1; the D is unclear. CDR1 MGHDK and CDR2 SYGVNS come from the germline V gene. This CDR3 region has 11 residues. Trimming took off 3 bases at V and 8 bases at J, with 5 bases between the two ends. CDR3 sequence reads: CASSELDEQFF. The CDR3 DNA follows: TGTGCCAGCAGTGAGCTGGATGAGCAGTTCTTC. The full variable domain, its missing parts supplied by reference TRBV25-1 and TRBJ2-1, is EADIYQTPRYLVIGTGKKITLECSQTMGHDKMYWYQQDPGMELHLIHYSYGVNSTEKGDLSSESTVSRIRTEHFPLTLESARPSHTSQYLCASSELDEQFFGPGTRLTVL.

This clonotype was counted ten times or more. This rearrangement joins TRBV4-2 to TRBJ2-1; tentative D call: TRBD2 (6 bases). The CDR3 sequence is 13 residues long. Trimming shortened V by 7 bases and J by 10 bases, and 17 bases separated the two germline ends. In germline, CDR1 is LGHNA, CDR2 YNFKEQ. CDR3 DNA: TGTGCCAGCAACTTGGGAGGTTCGGAAGAGCAGTTCTTC. Its protein product is CASNLGGSEEQFF.

The chain uses TRBV5-1 and TRBJ2-1; D is possibly TRBD1 (5 bases). CDR3 size: 17 residues. V was pared by 5 bases and J by 9 bases, with 27 bases between. Germline-derived CDR1 and CDR2 are SGHRS and YFSETQ. CDR3 sequence: CASSSTYRYYVDGEQFF. CDR3 coding DNA: TGCGCCAGCAGTTCCACCTACAGGTACTACGTTGATGGTGAGCAGTTCTTC.

The sample holds a few counts of this clonotype. The chain combines TRBV6-9 with TRBJ2-2; a possible D gene is TRBD1 (6 bases). The CDR3 is 15 residues long. V was shortened by 5 bases and J by 5 bases, with 15 bases between the two germline ends. Germline V CDR1 and CDR2: MNHGY, SVAAGI. CDR3 sequence: CASSASHRVTGELFF. For the CDR3, the DNA is TGTGCCAGCAGTGCGTCCCACAGGGTAACCGGGGAGCTGTTTTTT.

This clonotype was recorded a few times. This chain connects TRBV12-3 or TRBV12-4 to TRBJ2-5, with 8 bases that match TRBD1. The V and J ends lost 5 bases and 1 base, in that order; junction bases with no gene match: 6. The CDR3 runs 15 residues. The CDR3 loop is CASSRTGWTQETQYF. As DNA, the CDR3 is TGTGCCAGCAGTCGGACAGGGTGGACCCAAGAGACCCAGTACTTC.

This clonotype showed up just a few times. The chain carries TRBV29-1 and TRBJ2-1; D is perhaps TRBD2 (7 bases). Germline V lookup: CDR1 SQVTM, CDR2 ANQGSEA. The ends were cut back, 3 bases at V and 2 bases at J, with 17 bases in the middle. CDR3 length: 16 residues. This chain's CDR3 is CSVEGAAGTTYNEQFF. The CDR3 nucleotides are TGCAGCGTTGAGGGGGCAGCGGGGACTACCTACAATGAGCAGTTCTTC.